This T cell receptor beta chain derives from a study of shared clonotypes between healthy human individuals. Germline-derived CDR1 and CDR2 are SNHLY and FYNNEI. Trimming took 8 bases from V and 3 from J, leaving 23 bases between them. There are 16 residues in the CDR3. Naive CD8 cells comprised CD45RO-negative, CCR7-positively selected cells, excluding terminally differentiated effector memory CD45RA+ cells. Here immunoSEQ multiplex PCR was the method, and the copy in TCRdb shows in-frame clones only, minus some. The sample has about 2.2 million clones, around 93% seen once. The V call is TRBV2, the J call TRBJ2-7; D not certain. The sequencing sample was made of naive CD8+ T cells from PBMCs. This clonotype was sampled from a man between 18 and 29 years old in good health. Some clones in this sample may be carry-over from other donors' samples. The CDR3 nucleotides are TGTGCCAGCTCATTTCCAAGGGAACAGAGATTCTACGAGCAGTACTTC. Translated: CASSFPREQRFYEQYF.